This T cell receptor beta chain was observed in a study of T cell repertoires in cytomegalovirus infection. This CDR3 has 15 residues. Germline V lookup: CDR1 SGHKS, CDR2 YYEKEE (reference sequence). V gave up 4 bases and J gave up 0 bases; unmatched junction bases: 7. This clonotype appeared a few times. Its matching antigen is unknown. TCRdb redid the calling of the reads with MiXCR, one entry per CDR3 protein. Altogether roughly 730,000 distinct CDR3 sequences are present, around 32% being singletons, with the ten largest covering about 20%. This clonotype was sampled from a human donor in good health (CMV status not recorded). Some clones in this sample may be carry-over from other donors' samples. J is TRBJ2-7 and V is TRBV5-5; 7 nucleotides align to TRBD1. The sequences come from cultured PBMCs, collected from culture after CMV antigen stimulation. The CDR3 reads CASSRDSISSYEQYF. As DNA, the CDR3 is TGTGCCAGCAGCCGGGACAGCATAAGCTCCTACGAGCAGTACTTC.